These 9 T cell receptor beta chains originate from one sample sequenced in a study of tumor-infiltrating lymphocytes in primary liver carcinoma. A constant-region primer served to make TCR beta cDNA from roughly 500 ng total RNA. Employing slightly modified ARM-PCR, three nested multiplex PCR rounds were run, and these gave rise to the TCR beta libraries. The first two PCR rounds used TRBV1-TRBV30 forward primers with a C-beta reverse primer, 10 cycles each. TCRdb used MiXCR to reprocess the multiplex PCR reads, holding one entry per CDR3 protein. This table has 250,000 to 350,000 distinct CDR3 sequences, nearly 60% appearing once. Blood RNA originated from unsorted whole blood, with germline DNA additionally extracted. Material for sequencing was peripheral blood. These receptor sequences come from a woman aged 25 to 39 with primary liver carcinoma and hepatitis B virus infection.

This clonotype was picked up many times. The chain recombines TRBV11-3 with TRBJ2-3; a possible D gene is TRBD2 (6 bases). V was pared by 4 bases and J by 5 bases, with 16 bases between. Per the germline V gene, CDR1 is SGHNT and CDR2 is YENEEA. The CDR3 sequence is 15 residues long. The CDR3 loop reads CASSSPSARGDTQYF. DNA for the CDR3: TGTGCCAGCAGCTCCCCTAGCGCGAGGGGAGATACGCAGTATTTT.

The chain has TRBV11-2 and TRBJ2-7; a possible D gene is TRBD1 (6 bases). This CDR3 has 15 amino acids. V gave up 4 bases and J gave up 3 bases, with 16 bases separating them. Germline CDR1 SGHAT, CDR2 FQNNGV. The CDR3 loop is CASSSVRDMGYEQYF. CDR3 nucleotides: TGTGCCAGCAGCTCAGTTAGGGACATGGGCTACGAGCAGTACTTC.

This clonotype is a singleton in its sample. Germline is not matched at one junction end, which may reflect a read error. The rearrangement links TRBV6-5 to TRBJ1-1, with a weak D call TRBD1 (5 bases). This CDR3 contains 13 residues. Germline CDR1 reads MNHEY; CDR2 reads SVGAGI. The CDR3 DNA reads TGTGCCAGCAATCAACAGGAGACAACTGAAGCTTCCTTT. The encoded protein is CASNQQETTEASF.

Regarding this clonotype: A much bigger clone sits one base away, suggesting this may be a read error. V usage is TRBV4-2 and J usage is TRBJ2-1; a possible D gene is TRBD2 (5 bases). Looked up from germline, CDR1 is LGHNA and CDR2 is YNFKEQ. There are 17 residues in the CDR3. The CDR3: CVSSQGSGTDSYNEQFF. The DNA of the CDR3 is TGTGTCAGCAGCCAAGGATCGGGAACAGACTCCTACAATGAGCAGTTCTTC.

The rearrangement uses TRBV28 and TRBJ1-2; 7 bases are shared with TRBD1. Trimming at V came to 4 bases and at J to 3 bases, leaving 11 bases not matched to a gene. This CDR3 has 16 residues. CDR1 and CDR2 from the germline V gene are MDHEN and SYDVKM. The CDR3 loop is CASSSRRDRAHYGYTF. The DNA for the CDR3 is TGTGCCAGCAGTTCACGACGGGACAGAGCCCACTATGGCTACACCTTC.

The J gene is TRBJ2-1, the V gene TRBV5-5; tentative D call: TRBD1 (6 bases). Trimming took 6 bases from V and 6 from J, leaving 16 bases between them. This CDR3 contains 14 residues. Germline-derived CDR1 and CDR2 are SGHKS and YYEKEE (reference sequence). The CDR3 nucleotides read TGTGCCAGCACCGAGGGGGTGCCCTGCAATGAGCAGTTCTTC. Amino acids: CASTEGVPCNEQFF.

With respect to this clonotype: One end of the junction does not line up with germline, which may come from a read error. V gene TRBV11-2 combines with J gene TRBJ2-5; TRBD2 might be the D (6 bases). This CDR3 is 15 amino acids long. Germline loops: CDR1 SGHAT, CDR2 FQNNGV. The CDR3 DNA follows: TGTGCCAGCACCTTATCCCAGGGAGGTCGGGAGACCCAGTACTTC. Encoded protein: CASTLSQGGRETQYF. Filled out from reference TRBV11-2 and TRBJ2-5, the complete variable domain reads EAGVAQSPRYKIIEKRQSVAFWCNPISGHATLYWYQQILGQGPKLLIQFQNNGVVDDSQLPKDRFSAERLKGVDSTLKIQPAKLEDSAVYLCASTLSQGGRETQYFGPGTRLLVL.

This clonotype was counted many times. The chain employs TRBV6-5 and TRBJ1-5; D remains ambiguous. The CDR3 runs 13 residues. V lost 1 base and J 3 bases, leaving 4 bases between the germline ends. The germline V gene has CDR1 MNHEY and CDR2 SVGAGI. CDR3 in amino acids: CASSYFINQPQHF. CDR3 DNA sequence: TGTGCCAGCAGTTACTTCATCAATCAGCCCCAGCATTTT.

With respect to this clonotype: The junction and the germline gene differ at one end; a read error may be behind it. This chain uses TRBV12-3 or TRBV12-4 with TRBJ2-2; the match to TRBD1 covers 7 bases. This CDR3 is built from 14 residues. The CDR3 DNA follows: TGTGCCACCAGCGAGAACACAGGGGTCGGGGAGCTGGTTTTT. Its translation is CATSENTGVGELVF.